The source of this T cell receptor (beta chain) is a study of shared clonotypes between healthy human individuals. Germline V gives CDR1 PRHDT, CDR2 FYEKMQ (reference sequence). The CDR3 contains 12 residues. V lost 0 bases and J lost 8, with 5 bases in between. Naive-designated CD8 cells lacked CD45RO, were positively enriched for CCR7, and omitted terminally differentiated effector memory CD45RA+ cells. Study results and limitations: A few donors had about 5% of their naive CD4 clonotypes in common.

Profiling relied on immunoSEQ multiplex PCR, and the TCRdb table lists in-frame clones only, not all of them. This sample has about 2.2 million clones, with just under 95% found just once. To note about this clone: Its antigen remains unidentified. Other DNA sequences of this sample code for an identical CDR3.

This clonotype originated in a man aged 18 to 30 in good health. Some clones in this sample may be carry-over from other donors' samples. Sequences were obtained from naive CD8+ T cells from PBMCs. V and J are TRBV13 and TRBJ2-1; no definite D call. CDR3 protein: CASSLGPDEQFF. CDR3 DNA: TGTGCCAGCAGCTTAGGCCCCGATGAGCAGTTCTTC.